Shown below are 9 T cell receptor beta chains from a single sample sequenced in a study of Ad26.COV2.S vaccination and SARS-CoV-2 variants. As for treatment: around 19 received Ad26.COV2.S at low or high dose, single or two shots; 5 received placebo; per-sample allocation not given. After the first vaccine or placebo injection, samples were drawn on day 63. Libraries were prepared by immunoSEQ multiplex PCR; TCRdb keeps only in-frame clonotypes and omits some of them. The data contain 350,000 to 500,000 clones, 70% to 90% of them seen just once; the ten biggest clones take up about 3.6%. The sample consisted of peripheral blood, taken in a trial of Ad26.COV2.S vaccine versus placebo. The receptors shown here come from a person aged 18-65 years who received the Ad26.COV2.S COVID-19 vaccine or a placebo.

V usage is TRBV5-5 and J usage is TRBJ2-7; weak D call: TRBD1 (6 bases). In germline, CDR1 is SGHKS, CDR2 YYEKEE (reference sequence). The V end was cut by 0 bases, the J end by 2 bases, with 9 bases between. This CDR3 contains 14 residues. The CDR3 loop reads CASSLATGAYEQYF. The CDR3 DNA reads as TGTGCCAGCAGCTTGGCGACAGGTGCCTACGAGCAGTACTTC.

This clone was detected only once. The chain carries TRBV15 and TRBJ2-7; perhaps TRBD2 as D (6 bases). The CDR3 runs to 15 residues. Deletions cut 2 bases from V and 8 bases from J, with 19 bases between. CDR1 is LNHNV and CDR2 is YYDKDF in the germline V gene (reference sequence). CDR3 protein: CATSRPSGTEAQQYF. The CDR3 nucleotides are TGTGCCACCAGCAGACCCTCCGGGACTGAGGCCCAGCAGTACTTC. The variable domain in full, with the rest retrieved from reference TRBV15 and TRBJ2-7, is DAMVIQNPRYQVTQFGKPVTLSCSQTLNHNVMYWYQQKSSQAPKLLFHYYDKDFNNEADTPDNFQSRRPNTSFCFLDIRSPGLGDTAMYLCATSRPSGTEAQQYFGPGTRLTVT.

The genes are TRBV27 and TRBJ2-3; D unresolved. CDR1 is MNHEY, CDR2 SMNVEV, per germline (reference sequence). V lost 1 base and J 2 bases, leaving 10 bases between the germline ends. The CDR3 totals 15 residues. In nucleotides, the CDR3 is TGTGCCAGCAGTTTATTGGGCCGCTACACAGATACGCAGTATTTT. It specifies CASSLLGRYTDTQYF.

The chain employs TRBV10-2 and TRBJ1-1, with D unclear. Germline assignment: CDR1 WSHSY and CDR2 SAAADI. CDR3 length: 13 amino acids. Trimming took 4 bases from V and 2 from J, leaving 8 bases between them. The CDR3 nucleotides read TGCGCCAGCAGTGCAACTTACAACACTGAAGCTTTCTTT. Translated: CASSATYNTEAFF.

This rearrangement joins TRBV28 to TRBJ2-5; 8 nucleotides agree with TRBD1. The CDR3 loop spans 15 amino acids. The V gene's germline CDR1 is MDHEN and CDR2 SYDVKM. V shed 8 bases, J shed 5 bases, and the junction held 13 bases outside the gene matches. This chain's CDR3 is CASGRGRGREETQYF. The CDR3 DNA reads TGTGCCAGCGGGAGAGGCAGGGGGCGCGAGGAGACCCAGTACTTC.

This sequence joins TRBV27 and TRBJ1-1; D gene ambiguous. Trimming removed 5 bases at V and 3 bases at J, with 13 bases between. The germline gives CDR1 MNHEY, CDR2 SMNVEV (reference sequence). This CDR3 has 14 amino acids. The CDR3 is CASSTGRYDTEAFF. For the CDR3, the DNA is TGTGCCAGCAGTACCGGGCGTTACGACACTGAAGCTTTCTTT.

V and J are TRBV4-1 and TRBJ2-7, with TRBD1 identical over 9 bases. Germline V gene sequence: CDR1 MGHRA, CDR2 YSYEKL. The J segment lost 2 bases and the V segment lost 3 bases, leaving 5 bases of the junction unmatched. The CDR3 covers 15 residues. The DNA for the CDR3 is TGCGCCAGCAGCCACCGGACAGGGGTCACCTACGAGCAGTACTTC. Translating gives CASSHRTGVTYEQYF.

This clone showed up just once. The chain employs TRBV3-1 (or the pseudogene TRBV3-2) and TRBJ1-2; D is uncertain. This CDR3 is built from 15 residues. V lost 4 bases, J lost 0 bases, and 12 bases lay in between. Per germline, CDR1 LGHDT and CDR2 YNNKEL (reference sequence). The CDR3 bases are TGTGCCAGCAGCCCCCGGTCGGAACCTAACTATGGCTACACCTTC. This translates into CASSPRSEPNYGYTF.

CDR3 loop: CAWSAGNTIYF. CDR3 nucleotides: TGTGCCTGGAGTGCTGGAAACACCATATATTTT. The chain carries TRBV30 and TRBJ1-3; no clear D. This CDR3 comprises 11 residues. CDR1 is GTSNPN and CDR2 is SVGIG in the germline V gene (reference sequence). Trimming pared 1 base from V and 2 bases from J, leaving 0 bases between.